This TCR beta chain comes out of a study of T cells after yellow fever vaccination. Study summary: When fractions had low cell numbers, they were prepared with SMART-Seq v4 Ultra Low Input.

V lost 5 bases, J lost 5 bases, and 9 bases stayed unmatched. The CDR3 loop spans 15 amino acids. TCRdb redid the calling of the 5' RACE reads with MiXCR, one entry per CDR3 protein. The sample records over 110,000 distinct CDR3 sequences, roughly 8% being singletons. This clonotype has at least ten counts. Its specificity is unknown. General study results and limits: Booster sampling recovered most clones from primary vaccination (96% CD4, approximately 90% CD8).

The chain couples TRBV12-3 or TRBV12-4 to TRBJ2-1; 7 bases match TRBD2. The starting material was CD4+ T cells sorted from PBMCs, obtained 5 days after the yellow fever booster vaccination. This TCR was recovered from a man in his thirties or forties who received the YFV17D yellow fever vaccine. CDR3 in DNA: TGTGCCAGCAGTCTCCATACTAGCGTGAACAATGAGCAGTTCTTC. This translates into CASSLHTSVNNEQFF.